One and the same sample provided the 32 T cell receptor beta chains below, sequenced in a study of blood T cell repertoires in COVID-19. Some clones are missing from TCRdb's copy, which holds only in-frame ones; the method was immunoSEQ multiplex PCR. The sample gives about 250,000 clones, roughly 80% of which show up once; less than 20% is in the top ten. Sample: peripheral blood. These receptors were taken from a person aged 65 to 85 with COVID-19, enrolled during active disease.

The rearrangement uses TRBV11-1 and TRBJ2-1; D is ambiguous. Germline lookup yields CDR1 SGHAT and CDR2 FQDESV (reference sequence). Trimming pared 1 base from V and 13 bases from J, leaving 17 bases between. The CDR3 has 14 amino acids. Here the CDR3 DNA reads TGTGCCAGCAGCTTAGATCCCGCAGGCCCTCCCCAGTTCTTC. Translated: CASSLDPAGPPQFF.

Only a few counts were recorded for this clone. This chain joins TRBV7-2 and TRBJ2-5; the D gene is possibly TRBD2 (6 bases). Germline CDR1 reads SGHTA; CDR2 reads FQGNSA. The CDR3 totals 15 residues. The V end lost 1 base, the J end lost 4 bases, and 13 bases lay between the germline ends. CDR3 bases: TGTGCCAGCAGCTTAGTCGGTGCGGGGTTAGAGACCCAGTACTTC. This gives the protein CASSLVGAGLETQYF.

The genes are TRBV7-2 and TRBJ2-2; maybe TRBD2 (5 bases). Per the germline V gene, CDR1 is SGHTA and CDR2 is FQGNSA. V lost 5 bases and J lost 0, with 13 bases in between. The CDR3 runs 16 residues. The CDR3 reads CASSPSTTTNTGELFF. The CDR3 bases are TGTGCCAGCAGCCCCTCGACTACTACGAACACCGGGGAGCTGTTTTTT.

CDR3 in amino acids: CASSPGGLLIYTGELFF. The CDR3 nucleotides read TGTGCCAGCAGCCCCGGGGGACTTCTCATATACACCGGGGAGCTGTTTTTT. The chain joins TRBV5-5 to TRBJ2-2; maybe TRBD2 (6 bases). Trimming left V 4 bases short and J 3 bases short, with 19 bases between. Germline CDR1 SGHKS, CDR2 YYEKEE (reference sequence). The CDR3 covers 17 residues.

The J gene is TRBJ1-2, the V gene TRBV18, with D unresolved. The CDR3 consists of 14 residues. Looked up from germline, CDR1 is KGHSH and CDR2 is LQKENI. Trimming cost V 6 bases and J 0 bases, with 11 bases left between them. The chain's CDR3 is CASSPDETNYGYTF. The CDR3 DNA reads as TGTGCCAGCTCGCCTGATGAGACTAACTATGGCTACACCTTC.

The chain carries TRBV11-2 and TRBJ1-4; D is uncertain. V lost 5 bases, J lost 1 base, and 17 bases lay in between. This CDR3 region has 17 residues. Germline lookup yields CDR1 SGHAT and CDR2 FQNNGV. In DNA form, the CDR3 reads TGTGCCAGCAGCCGCAATCGGGGAAGAGGAACTAATGAAAAACTGTTTTTT. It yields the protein CASSRNRGRGTNEKLFF.

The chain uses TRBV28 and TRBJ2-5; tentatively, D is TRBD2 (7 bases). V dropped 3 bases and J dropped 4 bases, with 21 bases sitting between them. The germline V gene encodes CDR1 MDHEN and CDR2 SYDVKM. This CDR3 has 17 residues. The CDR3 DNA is TGTGCCAGCAGTTTCCCCACCCCCGGGGGGCTGGGAGAGACCCAGTACTTC. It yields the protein CASSFPTPGGLGETQYF.

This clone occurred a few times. CDR3 sequence (DNA): TGTGCCAGCAGCGTAGACCCCACAGGGGATCATTCACCCCTCCACTTT. Translation gives CASSVDPTGDHSPLHF. This rearrangement joins TRBV9 to TRBJ1-6, with 7 bases matching TRBD1. Per the germline V gene, CDR1 is SGDLS and CDR2 is YYNGEE. The length of the CDR3 is 16 residues. The V and J ends lost 0 bases and 8 bases, in that order; junction bases with no gene match: 8.

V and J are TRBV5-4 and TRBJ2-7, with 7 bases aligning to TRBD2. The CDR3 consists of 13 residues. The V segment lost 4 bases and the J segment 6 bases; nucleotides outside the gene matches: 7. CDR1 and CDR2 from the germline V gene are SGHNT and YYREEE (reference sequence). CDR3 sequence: CASSQGTTFEQYF. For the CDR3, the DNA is TGTGCCAGCAGCCAAGGGACTACCTTCGAGCAGTACTTC.

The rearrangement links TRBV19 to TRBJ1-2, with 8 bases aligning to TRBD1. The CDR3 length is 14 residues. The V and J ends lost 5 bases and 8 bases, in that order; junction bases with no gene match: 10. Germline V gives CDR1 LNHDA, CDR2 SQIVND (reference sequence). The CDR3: CASSSTQGAGGYTF. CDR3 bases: TGTGCCAGTAGTTCTACGCAGGGGGCGGGCGGCTACACCTTC.

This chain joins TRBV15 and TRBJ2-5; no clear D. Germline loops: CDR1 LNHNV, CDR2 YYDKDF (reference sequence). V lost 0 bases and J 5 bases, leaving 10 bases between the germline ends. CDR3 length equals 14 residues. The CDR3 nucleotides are TGTGCCACCAGCAGAGATCGCTATGCGGAGACCCAGTACTTC. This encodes CATSRDRYAETQYF.

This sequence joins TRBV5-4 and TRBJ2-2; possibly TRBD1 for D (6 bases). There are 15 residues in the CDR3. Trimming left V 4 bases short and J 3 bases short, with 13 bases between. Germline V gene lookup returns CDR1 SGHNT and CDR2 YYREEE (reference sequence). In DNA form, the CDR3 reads TGTGCCAGCAGCAGACCGTCAGGGGACACCGGGGAGCTGTTTTTT. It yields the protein CASSRPSGDTGELFF. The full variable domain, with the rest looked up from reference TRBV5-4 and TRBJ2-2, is ETGVTQSPTHLIKTRGQQVTLRCSSQSGHNTVSWYQQALGQGPQFIFQYYREEENGRGNFPPRFSGLQFPNYSSELNVNALELDDSALYLCASSRPSGDTGELFFGEGSRLTVL.

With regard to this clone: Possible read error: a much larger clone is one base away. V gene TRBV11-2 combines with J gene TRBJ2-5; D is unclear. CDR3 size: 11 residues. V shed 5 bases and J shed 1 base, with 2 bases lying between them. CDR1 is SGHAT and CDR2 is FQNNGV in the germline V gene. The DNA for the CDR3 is TGTGCCAGCAGCCTCCAAGAGACCCAGTACTTC. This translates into CASSLQETQYF.

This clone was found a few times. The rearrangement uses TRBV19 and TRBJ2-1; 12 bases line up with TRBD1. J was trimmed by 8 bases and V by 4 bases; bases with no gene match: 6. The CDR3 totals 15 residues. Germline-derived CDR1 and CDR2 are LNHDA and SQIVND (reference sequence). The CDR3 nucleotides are TGTGCCAGTAGTAAGACGGGACAGGGGGCGCATGAGCAGTTCTTC. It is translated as CASSKTGQGAHEQFF.

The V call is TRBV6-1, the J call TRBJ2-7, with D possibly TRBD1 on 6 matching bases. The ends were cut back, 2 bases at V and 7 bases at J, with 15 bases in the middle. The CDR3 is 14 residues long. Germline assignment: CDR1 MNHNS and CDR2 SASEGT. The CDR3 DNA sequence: TGTGCCAGCAGTGAATGGGACACCCTGAGGGAGCAGTACTTC. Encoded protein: CASSEWDTLREQYF.

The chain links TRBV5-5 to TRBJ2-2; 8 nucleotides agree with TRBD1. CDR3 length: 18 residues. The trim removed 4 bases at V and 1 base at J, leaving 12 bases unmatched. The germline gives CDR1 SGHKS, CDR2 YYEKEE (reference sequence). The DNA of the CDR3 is TGTGCCAGCAGCCGACTTTTTGCGGACAGGGTGAACACCGGGGAGCTGTTTTTT. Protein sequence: CASSRLFADRVNTGELFF.

CDR3 sequence: CASSQDINSPLHF. In nucleotides, the CDR3 is TGTGCCAGCAGTCAGGACATAAATTCACCCCTCCACTTT. The J gene is TRBJ1-6, the V gene TRBV12-3 or TRBV12-4; possibly TRBD1 for D (5 bases). This CDR3 has 13 residues. With 5 bases removed from V and 7 bases from J, the gap between germline ends came to 9 bases.

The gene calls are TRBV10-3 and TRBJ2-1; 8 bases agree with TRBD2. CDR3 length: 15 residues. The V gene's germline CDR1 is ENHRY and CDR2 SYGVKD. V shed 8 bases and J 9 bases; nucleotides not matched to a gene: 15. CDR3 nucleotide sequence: TGTGCCATCGGCCTGGGCGGGGGGAGGATCGGTGAGCAGTTCTTC. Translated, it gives CAIGLGGGRIGEQFF.

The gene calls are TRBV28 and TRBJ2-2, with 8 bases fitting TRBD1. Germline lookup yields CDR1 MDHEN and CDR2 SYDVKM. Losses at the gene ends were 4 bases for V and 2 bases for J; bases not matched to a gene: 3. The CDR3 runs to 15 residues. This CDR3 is CASSSGQVNTGELFF. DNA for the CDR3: TGTGCCAGCAGTTCGGGACAGGTCAACACCGGGGAGCTGTTTTTT.

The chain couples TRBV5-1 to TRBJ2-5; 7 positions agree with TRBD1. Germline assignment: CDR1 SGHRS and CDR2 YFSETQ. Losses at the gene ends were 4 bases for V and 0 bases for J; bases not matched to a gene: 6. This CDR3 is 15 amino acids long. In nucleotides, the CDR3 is TGCGCCAGCAGCCTGGACAGGCTGAACCAAGAGACCCAGTACTTC. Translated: CASSLDRLNQETQYF.

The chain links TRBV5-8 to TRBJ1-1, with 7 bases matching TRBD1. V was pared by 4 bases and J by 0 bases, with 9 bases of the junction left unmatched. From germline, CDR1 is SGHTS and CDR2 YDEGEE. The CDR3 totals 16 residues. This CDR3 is CASSRRQGSLNTEAFF. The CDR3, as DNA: TGTGCCAGCAGCCGTCGACAGGGCTCCTTGAACACTGAAGCTTTCTTT.

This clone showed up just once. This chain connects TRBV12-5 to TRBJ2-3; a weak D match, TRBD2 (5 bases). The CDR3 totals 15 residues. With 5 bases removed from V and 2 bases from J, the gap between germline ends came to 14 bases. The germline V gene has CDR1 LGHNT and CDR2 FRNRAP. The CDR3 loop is CASGNGLGYTDTQYF. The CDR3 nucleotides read TGTGCTAGTGGTAACGGACTGGGCTACACAGATACGCAGTATTTT.

CDR3 loop: CASHLGNTEAFF. CDR3 DNA sequence: TGTGCCAGCCACCTCGGGAACACTGAAGCTTTCTTT. The rearrangement links TRBV28 to TRBJ1-1; no definite D call. The V gene lost 8 bases and the J gene lost 1 base, with 8 bases spanning the gap. The CDR3 has 12 amino acids. Germline V gene sequence: CDR1 MDHEN, CDR2 SYDVKM.

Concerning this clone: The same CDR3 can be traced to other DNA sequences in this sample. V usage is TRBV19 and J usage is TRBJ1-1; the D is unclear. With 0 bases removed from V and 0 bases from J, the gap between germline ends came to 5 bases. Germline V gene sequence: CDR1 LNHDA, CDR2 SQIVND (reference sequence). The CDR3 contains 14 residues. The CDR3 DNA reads TGTGCCAGTAGTATAGAGGGAGTGAACACTGAAGCTTTCTTT. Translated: CASSIEGVNTEAFF.

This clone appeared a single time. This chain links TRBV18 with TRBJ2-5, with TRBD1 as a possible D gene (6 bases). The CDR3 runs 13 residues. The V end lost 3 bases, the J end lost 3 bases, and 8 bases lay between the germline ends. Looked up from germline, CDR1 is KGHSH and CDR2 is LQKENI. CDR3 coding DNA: TGTGCCAGCTCACCTACAGGGAAAGAGACCCAGTACTTC. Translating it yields CASSPTGKETQYF.

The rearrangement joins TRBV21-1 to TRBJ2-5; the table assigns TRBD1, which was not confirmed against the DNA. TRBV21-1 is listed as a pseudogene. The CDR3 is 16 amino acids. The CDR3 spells CASSKGERGRKETQYF. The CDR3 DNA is TGTGCCAGCAGCAAAGGTGAAAGGGGGCGCAAAGAGACCCAGTACTTC.

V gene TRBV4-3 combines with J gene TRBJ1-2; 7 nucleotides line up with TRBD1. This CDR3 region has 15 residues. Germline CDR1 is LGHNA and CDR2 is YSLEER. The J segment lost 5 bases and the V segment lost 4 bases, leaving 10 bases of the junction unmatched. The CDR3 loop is CASSPQGTVTYGYTF. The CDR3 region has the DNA TGCGCCAGCAGCCCTCAGGGGACAGTTACGTATGGCTACACCTTC.

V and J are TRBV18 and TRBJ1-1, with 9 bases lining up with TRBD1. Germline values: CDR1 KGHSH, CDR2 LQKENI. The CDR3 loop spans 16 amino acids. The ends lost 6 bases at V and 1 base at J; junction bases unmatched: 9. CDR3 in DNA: TGTGCCAGCTCCGAATCCGGGACAGGGCCGAACACTGAAGCTTTCTTT. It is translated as CASSESGTGPNTEAFF.

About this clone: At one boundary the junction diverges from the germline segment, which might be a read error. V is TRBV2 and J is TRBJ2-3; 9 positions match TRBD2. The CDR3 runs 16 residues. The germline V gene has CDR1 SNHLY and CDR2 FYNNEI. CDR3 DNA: TGTGCCAGCAGAGAAGCCTCGCGGGGGGGAGGGGATACGCAGTATTTT. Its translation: CASREASRGGGDTQYF. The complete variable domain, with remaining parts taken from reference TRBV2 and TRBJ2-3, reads EPEVTQTPSHQVTQMGQEVILRCVPISNHLYFYWYRQILGQKVEFLVSFYNNEISEKSEIFDDQFSVERPDGSNFTLKIRSTKLEDSAMYFCASREASRGGGDTQYFGPGTRLTVL.

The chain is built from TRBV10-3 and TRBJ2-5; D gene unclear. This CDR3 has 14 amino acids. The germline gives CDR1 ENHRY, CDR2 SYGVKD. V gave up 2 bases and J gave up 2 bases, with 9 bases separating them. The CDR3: CAISEAGVQETQYF. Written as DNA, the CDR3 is TGTGCCATCAGTGAGGCAGGTGTACAAGAGACCCAGTACTTC.

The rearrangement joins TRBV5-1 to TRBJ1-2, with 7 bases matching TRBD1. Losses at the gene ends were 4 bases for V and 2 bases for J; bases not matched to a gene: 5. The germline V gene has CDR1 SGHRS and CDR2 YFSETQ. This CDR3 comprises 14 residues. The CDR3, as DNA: TGCGCCAGCAGCCCGGGACAGAACAACTATGGCTACACCTTC. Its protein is CASSPGQNNYGYTF.

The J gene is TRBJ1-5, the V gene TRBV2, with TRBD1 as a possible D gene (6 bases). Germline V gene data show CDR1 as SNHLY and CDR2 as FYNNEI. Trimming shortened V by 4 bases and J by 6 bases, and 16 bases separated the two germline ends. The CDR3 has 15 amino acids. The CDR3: CASSVNGGLGQPQHF. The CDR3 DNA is TGTGCCAGCAGTGTTAACGGGGGGCTAGGTCAGCCCCAGCATTTT.